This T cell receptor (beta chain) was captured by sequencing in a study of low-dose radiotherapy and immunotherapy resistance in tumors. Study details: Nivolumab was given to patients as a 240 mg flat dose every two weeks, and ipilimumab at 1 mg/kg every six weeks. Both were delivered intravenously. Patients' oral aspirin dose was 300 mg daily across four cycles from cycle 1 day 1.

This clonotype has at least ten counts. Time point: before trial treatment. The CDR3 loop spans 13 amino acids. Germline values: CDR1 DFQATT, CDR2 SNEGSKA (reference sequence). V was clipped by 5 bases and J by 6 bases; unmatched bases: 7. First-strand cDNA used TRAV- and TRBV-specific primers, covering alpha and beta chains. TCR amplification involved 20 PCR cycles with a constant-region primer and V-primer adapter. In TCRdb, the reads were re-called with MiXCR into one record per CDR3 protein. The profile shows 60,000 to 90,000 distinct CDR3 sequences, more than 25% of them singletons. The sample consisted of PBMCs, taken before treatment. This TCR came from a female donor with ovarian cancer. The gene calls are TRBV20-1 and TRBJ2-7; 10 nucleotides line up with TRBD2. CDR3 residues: CSAGSGRAGEQYF. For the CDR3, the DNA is TGCAGTGCTGGAAGCGGGAGGGCTGGCGAGCAGTACTTC.